Listed here are 7 T cell receptor beta chains from one sample, sequenced in a study of beta chain features in type 1 diabetes. Expressed TCRB transcripts were sequenced because the entire RNA isolate underwent reverse transcription. Repertoires were generated with immunoSEQ multiplex PCR, while TCRdb's copy carries only in-frame clones and drops some. This table holds about 930,000 clones, roughly a sixth found once. The sample comprised naive CD4+ T cells from blood. The receptors originated from a woman aged 18-29 years in good health.

The rearrangement uses TRBV7-9 and TRBJ2-5; 7 nucleotides line up with TRBD1. V lost 1 base and J lost 4; bases outside the gene matches: 3. The CDR3 spans 14 residues. CDR1 is SEHNR, CDR2 FQNEAQ, per germline (reference sequence). CDR3 nucleotide sequence: TGTGCCAGCAGCTTAGGGGGACAGAGAGAGACCCAGTACTTC. Its protein is CASSLGGQRETQYF.

The chain employs TRBV7-9 and TRBJ2-1, with TRBD1 identical over 9 bases. This CDR3 comprises 13 residues. The germline CDR1 and CDR2 sequences are SEHNR and FQNEAQ (reference sequence). The V segment lost 4 bases and the J segment 7 bases; nucleotides outside the gene matches: 2. The CDR3 loop reads CASSYDRGNEQFF. Written as DNA, the CDR3 is TGTGCCAGCAGCTATGACAGGGGGAATGAGCAGTTCTTC.

Only a few counts were recorded for this clone. This chain uses TRBV2 with TRBJ2-1; no firm D call. Trimming stripped 1 base from V and 6 bases from J, with 10 bases between. The CDR3 length is 14 residues. CDR1 and CDR2 (germline): SNHLY, FYNNEI. CDR3 sequence (DNA): TGTGCCAGCAGTGAAGTAGGTCTAGTCAATGAGCAGTTCTTC. Residues: CASSEVGLVNEQFF.

This clone was seen only a few times. J is TRBJ2-7 and V is TRBV5-1, with TRBD1 matching 10 bases. This CDR3 region has 16 residues. Germline CDR1 SGHRS, CDR2 YFSETQ. The junction had 8 bases not matched to a gene; V was cut back by 0 bases and J by 5 bases. CDR3 nucleotides: TGCGCCAGCAGCTTGGAGGGACAGGGGATTAGGAACGAGCAGTACTTC. Protein: CASSLEGQGIRNEQYF.

This clone was seen at least ten times. The J gene is TRBJ2-3, the V gene TRBV4-3; TRBD1 is a possible D gene (6 bases). The CDR3 length is 15 residues. Germline V gene sequence: CDR1 LGHNA, CDR2 YSLEER. V lost 0 bases to trimming and J lost 2 bases, with 9 bases between them. CDR3 DNA sequence: TGCGCCAGCAGCCAAGATGGGGGCGTCACAGATACGCAGTATTTT. Encoded protein: CASSQDGGVTDTQYF.

This clone was observed a handful of times. The CDR3 protein is CASTPRKGSGPYNEQFF. The CDR3 DNA reads as TGTGCCAGCACACCCCGTAAGGGGAGCGGACCATACAATGAGCAGTTCTTC. The chain has TRBV28 and TRBJ2-1, with D perhaps matching TRBD1 or TRBD2 (5 bases each). Germline values: CDR1 MDHEN, CDR2 SYDVKM. The CDR3 loop spans 17 amino acids. Trimming removed 7 bases from V and 4 bases from J, with 23 bases in between.

This clone has a handful of counts. The chain employs TRBV19 and TRBJ2-2; D perhaps matches TRBD1 (5 bases). CDR3 size: 16 residues. Trimming left V 0 bases short and J 5 bases short, with 13 bases between. The V gene's germline CDR1 is LNHDA and CDR2 SQIVND (reference sequence). CDR3: CASSIDPRVRTGELFF. The CDR3 DNA reads as TGTGCCAGTAGTATAGATCCCAGGGTCCGAACCGGGGAGCTGTTTTTT.